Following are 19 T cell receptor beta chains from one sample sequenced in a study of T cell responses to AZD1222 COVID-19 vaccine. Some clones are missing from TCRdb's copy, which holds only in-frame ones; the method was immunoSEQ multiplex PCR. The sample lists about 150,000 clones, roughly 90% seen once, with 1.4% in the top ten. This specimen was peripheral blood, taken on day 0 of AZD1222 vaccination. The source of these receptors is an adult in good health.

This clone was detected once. CDR3 in DNA: TGTGCCAGCAGTTTCGCGGCCCTCTCTTACGGCTACACCTTC. Translation gives CASSFAALSYGYTF. V usage is TRBV27 and J usage is TRBJ1-2; D unclear. This CDR3 is built from 14 residues. V lost 3 bases and J 8 bases, leaving 16 bases between the germline ends. In germline, CDR1 is MNHEY, CDR2 SMNVEV (reference sequence).

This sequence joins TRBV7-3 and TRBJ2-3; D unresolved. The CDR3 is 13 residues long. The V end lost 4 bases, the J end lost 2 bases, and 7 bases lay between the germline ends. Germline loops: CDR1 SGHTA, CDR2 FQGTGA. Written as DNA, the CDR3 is TGTGCCAGCAGCTCCTGGCACACAGATACGCAGTATTTT. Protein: CASSSWHTDTQYF.

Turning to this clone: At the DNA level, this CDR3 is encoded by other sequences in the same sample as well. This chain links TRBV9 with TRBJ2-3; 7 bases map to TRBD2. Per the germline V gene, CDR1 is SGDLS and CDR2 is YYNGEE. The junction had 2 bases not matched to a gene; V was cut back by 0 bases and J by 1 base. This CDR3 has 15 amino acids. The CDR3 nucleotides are TGTGCCAGCAGCGTAGCACTAGCGCGCACAGATACGCAGTATTTT. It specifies CASSVALARTDTQYF.

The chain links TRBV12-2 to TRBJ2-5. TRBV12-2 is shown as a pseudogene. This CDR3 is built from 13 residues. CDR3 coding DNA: TGTGCAAGTCGCTTAAAGGGTGAAGAGACCCAGTACTTC. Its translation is CASRLKGEETQYF.

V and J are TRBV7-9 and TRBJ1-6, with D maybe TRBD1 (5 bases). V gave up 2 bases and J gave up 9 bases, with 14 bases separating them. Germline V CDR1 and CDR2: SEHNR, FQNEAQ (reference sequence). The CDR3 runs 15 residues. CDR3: CASSLIQVVGSPLHF. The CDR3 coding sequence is TGTGCCAGCAGCTTAATACAGGTCGTCGGTTCACCCCTCCACTTT.

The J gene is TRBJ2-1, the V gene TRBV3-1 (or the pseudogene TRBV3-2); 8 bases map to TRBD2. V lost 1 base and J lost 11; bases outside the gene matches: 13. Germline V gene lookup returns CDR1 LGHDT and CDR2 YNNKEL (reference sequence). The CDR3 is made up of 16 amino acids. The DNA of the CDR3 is TGTGCCAGCAGCCAAGTCCGAGCGGGGGCCCCGGATCAGCAGTTCTTC. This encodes CASSQVRAGAPDQQFF.

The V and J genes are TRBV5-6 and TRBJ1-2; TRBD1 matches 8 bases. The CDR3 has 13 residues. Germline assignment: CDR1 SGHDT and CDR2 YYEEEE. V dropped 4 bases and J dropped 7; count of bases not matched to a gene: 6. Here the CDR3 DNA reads TGTGCCAGCAGCGTCCAGGGGGCTGGTGGCTACACCTTC. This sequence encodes CASSVQGAGGYTF.

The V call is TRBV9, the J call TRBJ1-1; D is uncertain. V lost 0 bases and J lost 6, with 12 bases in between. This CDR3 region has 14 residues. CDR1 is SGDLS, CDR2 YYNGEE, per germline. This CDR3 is CASSVASRSAEAFF. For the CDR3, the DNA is TGTGCCAGCAGCGTAGCGTCGCGAAGCGCTGAAGCTTTCTTT. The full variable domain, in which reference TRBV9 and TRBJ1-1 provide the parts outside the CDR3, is DSGVTQTPKHLITATGQRVTLRCSPRSGDLSVYWYQQSLDQGLQFLIQYYNGEERAKGNILERFSAQQFPDLHSELNLSSLELGDSALYFCASSVASRSAEAFFGQGTRLTVV.

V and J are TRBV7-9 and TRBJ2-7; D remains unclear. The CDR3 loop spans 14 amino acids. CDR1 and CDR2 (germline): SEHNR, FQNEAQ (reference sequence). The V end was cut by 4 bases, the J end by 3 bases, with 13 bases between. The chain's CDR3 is CASSSRGRDYEQYF. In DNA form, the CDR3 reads TGTGCCAGCAGCTCCCGAGGTAGGGACTACGAGCAGTACTTC.

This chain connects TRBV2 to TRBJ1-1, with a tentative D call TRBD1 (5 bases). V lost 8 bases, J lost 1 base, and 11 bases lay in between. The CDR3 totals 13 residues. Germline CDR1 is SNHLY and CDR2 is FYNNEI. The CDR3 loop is CASDRDQNTEAFF. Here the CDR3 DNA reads TGTGCCAGCGACCGGGACCAGAACACTGAAGCTTTCTTT. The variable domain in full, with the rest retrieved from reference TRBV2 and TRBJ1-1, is EPEVTQTPSHQVTQMGQEVILRCVPISNHLYFYWYRQILGQKVEFLVSFYNNEISEKSEIFDDQFSVERPDGSNFTLKIRSTKLEDSAMYFCASDRDQNTEAFFGQGTRLTVV.

This CDR3 reads CASSGGIGYTF. The CDR3 nucleotides are TGTGCCAGCAGCGGTGGTATTGGCTACACCTTC. The rearrangement links TRBV9 to TRBJ1-2; no definite D call. Germline-derived CDR1 and CDR2 are SGDLS and YYNGEE. CDR3 size: 11 residues. V was pared by 3 bases and J by 7 bases, with 7 bases between.

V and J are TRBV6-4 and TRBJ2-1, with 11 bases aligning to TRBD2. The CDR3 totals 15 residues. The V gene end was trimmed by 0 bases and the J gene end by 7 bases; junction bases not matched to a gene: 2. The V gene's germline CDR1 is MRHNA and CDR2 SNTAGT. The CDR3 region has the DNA TGTGCCAGCAGTGACTCCCCTAGCGGGGGGAATGAGCAGTTCTTC. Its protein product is CASSDSPSGGNEQFF.

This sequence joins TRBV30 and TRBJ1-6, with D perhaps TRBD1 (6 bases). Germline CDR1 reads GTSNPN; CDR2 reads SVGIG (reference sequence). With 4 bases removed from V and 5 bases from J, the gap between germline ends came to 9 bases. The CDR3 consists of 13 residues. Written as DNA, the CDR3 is TGTGCCTGGAAGGGGGATAATAATTCACCCCTCCACTTT. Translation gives CAWKGDNNSPLHF.

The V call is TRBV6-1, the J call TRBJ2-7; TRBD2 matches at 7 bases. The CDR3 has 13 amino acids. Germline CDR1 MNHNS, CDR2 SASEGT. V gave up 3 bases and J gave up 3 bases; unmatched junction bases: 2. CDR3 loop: CASSEGGFYEQYF. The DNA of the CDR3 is TGTGCCAGCAGTGAGGGGGGGTTCTACGAGCAGTACTTC.

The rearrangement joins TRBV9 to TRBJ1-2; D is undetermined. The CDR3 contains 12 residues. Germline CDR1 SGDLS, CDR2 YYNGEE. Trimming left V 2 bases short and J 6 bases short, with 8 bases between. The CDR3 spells CASSVGEDGYTF. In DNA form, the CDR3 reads TGTGCCAGCAGCGTTGGGGAAGATGGCTACACCTTC.

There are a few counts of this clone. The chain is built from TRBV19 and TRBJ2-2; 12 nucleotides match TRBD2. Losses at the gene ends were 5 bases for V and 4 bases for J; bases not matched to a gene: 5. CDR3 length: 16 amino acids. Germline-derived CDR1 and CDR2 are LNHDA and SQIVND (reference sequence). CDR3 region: CASSLRGLAGTGELFF. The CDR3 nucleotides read TGTGCCAGTAGTCTGAGGGGACTAGCGGGCACCGGGGAGCTGTTTTTT.

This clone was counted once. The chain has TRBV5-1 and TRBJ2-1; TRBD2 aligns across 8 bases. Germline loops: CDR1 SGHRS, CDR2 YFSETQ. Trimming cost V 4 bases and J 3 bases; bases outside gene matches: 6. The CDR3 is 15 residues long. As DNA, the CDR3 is TGCGCCAGCAGCATTTCACTAGCGGTCTACAATGAGCAGTTCTTC. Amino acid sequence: CASSISLAVYNEQFF.

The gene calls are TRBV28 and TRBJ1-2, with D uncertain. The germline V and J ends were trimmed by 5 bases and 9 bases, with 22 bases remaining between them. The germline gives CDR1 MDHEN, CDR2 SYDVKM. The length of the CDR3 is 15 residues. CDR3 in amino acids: CASSISLDGGSSYTF. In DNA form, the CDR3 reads TGTGCCAGCAGTATAAGCCTCGACGGAGGCTCGAGCTACACCTTC.

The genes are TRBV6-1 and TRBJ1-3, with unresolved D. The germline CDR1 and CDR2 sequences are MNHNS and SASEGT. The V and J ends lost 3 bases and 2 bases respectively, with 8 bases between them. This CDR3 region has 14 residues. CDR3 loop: CASSERSAGNTIYF. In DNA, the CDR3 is TGTGCCAGCAGTGAGAGGTCCGCTGGAAACACCATATATTTT.